Each of the 28 T cell receptor beta chains below was sequenced from the same sample in a study of vaccination and CD4 T cells after COVID-19. Sequenced with the Oncomine TCR Beta short-read assay was DNA taken from cultured CD4+ T cells. TCRdb re-called the PCR reads with MiXCR, one entry per CDR3 protein. This repertoire shows some 11,000 distinct CDR3 sequences, roughly 40% found once; its top ten account for under 14%. Sample treatment: roughly 11-day PBMC culture with coronavirus spike peptide pools or control peptides (ViraFEST assay). These receptors lack a known antigen. Here the sequenced sample was CD4+ T cells from blood, cultured in vitro, taken after SARS-CoV-2 vaccination. Receptors originate from a human donor who had recovered from COVID-19.

J is TRBJ2-3 and V is TRBV9; perhaps D is TRBD1 or TRBD2 (6 bases each). The V and J ends lost 3 bases and 14 bases respectively, with 22 bases between them. Germline V gene sequence: CDR1 SGDLS, CDR2 YYNGEE. The CDR3 length is 14 residues. This chain's CDR3 is CASSAIGKGGTAYF. Written as DNA, the CDR3 is TGTGCCAGCAGCGCCATAGGGAAGGGGGGAACGGCGTATTTT.

The V gene is TRBV4-1, the J gene TRBJ1-2; no definite D call. The CDR3 totals 15 residues. Per the germline V gene, CDR1 is MGHRA and CDR2 is YSYEKL. Deletions cut 0 bases from V and 4 bases from J, with 12 bases between. This CDR3 is CASSQDNGRTYGYTF. The CDR3 nucleotides are TGCGCCAGCAGCCAAGACAACGGACGGACCTATGGCTACACCTTC.

This clonotype was seen only a few times. The chain combines TRBV6-2 or TRBV6-3 with TRBJ2-1; no reliable D call. This CDR3 contains 14 residues. Germline lookup yields CDR1 MNHEY and CDR2 SVGEGT. V gave up 8 bases and J gave up 3 bases, with 14 bases separating them. The CDR3 nucleotides read TGTGCCAGCCGTGTATCGGGCAACTACAATGAGCAGTTCTTC. Amino acid sequence: CASRVSGNYNEQFF.

The chain recombines TRBV4-3 with TRBJ2-7; perhaps TRBD1 as D (6 bases). Trimming cost V 2 bases and J 3 bases, with 17 bases left between them. Germline lookup yields CDR1 LGHNA and CDR2 YSLEER. The CDR3 sequence is 16 residues long. CDR3 sequence: CASSQRVSGHNYEQYF. The CDR3 DNA reads as TGCGCCAGCAGCCAAAGGGTGTCGGGACACAACTACGAGCAGTACTTC.

This clonotype occurred a few times. This chain connects TRBV6-5 to TRBJ1-2, with 7 bases identical to TRBD1. Germline V gene data show CDR1 as MNHEY and CDR2 as SVGAGI. V dropped 1 base and J dropped 0; count of bases not matched to a gene: 2. CDR3 length equals 15 residues. CDR3 sequence reads: CASSYWDRANYGYTF. The CDR3 DNA sequence: TGTGCCAGCAGTTACTGGGACAGAGCTAACTATGGCTACACCTTC.

The rearrangement uses TRBV27 and TRBJ2-1; 12 bases agree with TRBD2. CDR3 size: 16 residues. Germline trimming cut 5 bases from V and 6 bases from J; bases unmatched to any gene: 8. Germline loops: CDR1 MNHEY, CDR2 SMNVEV (reference sequence). The CDR3 loop reads CASSLPLAGGGNEQFF. CDR3 in DNA: TGTGCCAGCAGTCTCCCGCTAGCGGGAGGGGGCAATGAGCAGTTCTTC.

This chain uses TRBV27 with TRBJ1-2; TRBD1 agrees at 8 bases. The length of the CDR3 is 15 residues. Germline CDR1 and CDR2: MNHEY and SMNVEV (reference sequence). The trim removed 5 bases at V and 8 bases at J, leaving 13 bases unmatched. The CDR3 loop is CASSPLDRASGGYTF. The CDR3 DNA is TGTGCCAGCAGTCCCCTGGACAGGGCATCCGGCGGCTACACCTTC.

This clonotype was detected only a few times. The chain links TRBV15 to TRBJ1-1; D perhaps matches TRBD1 (5 bases). The CDR3 has 13 amino acids. The germline V gene has CDR1 LNHNV and CDR2 YYDKDF (reference sequence). V was cut by 3 bases and J by 10 bases, with 15 bases left in between. CDR3 nucleotide sequence: TGTGCCACCAGCAGTAAGGGGCCGGGAGGAGCTTTCTTT. Amino acid sequence: CATSSKGPGGAFF.

In its sample, this clonotype ranks as medium-sized. CDR3 coding DNA: TGCAGTGCCACCAGGGGACTAGCGGCCGGTCGAACTTACAATGAGCAGTTCTTC. This translates into CSATRGLAAGRTYNEQFF. The V and J genes are TRBV20-1 and TRBJ2-1; the match to TRBD2 covers 11 bases. This CDR3 spans 18 amino acids. V lost 6 bases and J lost 4; bases outside the gene matches: 17. Germline V gene sequence: CDR1 DFQATT, CDR2 SNEGSKA (reference sequence).

V is TRBV7-2 and J is TRBJ2-5; perhaps TRBD2 as D (6 bases). V was cut by 0 bases and J by 7 bases, with 12 bases left in between. CDR3 length: 14 residues. CDR1 SGHTA and CDR2 FQGNSA come from the germline V gene. The CDR3 loop is CASSLALRGGTQYF. The CDR3 nucleotides are TGTGCCAGCAGCTTAGCGCTCCGGGGAGGGACCCAGTACTTC.

This sequence joins TRBV20-1 and TRBJ1-1; a weak D match, TRBD1 (5 bases). Germline V gives CDR1 DFQATT, CDR2 SNEGSKA (reference sequence). V gave up 8 bases and J gave up 10 bases, with 8 bases separating them. The CDR3 runs 8 residues. CDR3 coding DNA: TGCAGTTTTGGGGCAGCTTTCTTT. Translating it yields CSFGAAFF.

The sample holds a few counts of this clonotype. The V call is TRBV24-1, the J call TRBJ1-2; D is undetermined. The CDR3 has 12 residues. Per germline, CDR1 KGHDR and CDR2 SFDVKD. Trimming took 1 base from V and 9 from J, leaving 8 bases between them. The CDR3 coding sequence is TGTGCCACCAGTGATTTCGAAGGTAGCTACACCTTC. It encodes CATSDFEGSYTF.

This clonotype has only a few counts. The chain couples TRBV5-8 to TRBJ2-5; the D gene is possibly TRBD1 (6 bases). The ends were cut back, 6 bases at V and 4 bases at J, with 10 bases in the middle. The CDR3 covers 12 residues. The V gene's germline CDR1 is SGHTS and CDR2 YDEGEE. The CDR3 DNA reads as TGTGCCAGCATTTACAGGGCAGAGACCCAGTACTTC. This encodes CASIYRAETQYF.

As DNA, the CDR3 is TGCGCCAGCGCCCCACAGGGGGAAGCTAACTATGGCTACACCTTC. Amino acid sequence: CASAPQGEANYGYTF. The V gene is TRBV5-1, the J gene TRBJ1-2; 8 nucleotides agree with TRBD1. Germline V gene lookup returns CDR1 SGHRS and CDR2 YFSETQ. V shed 7 bases, J shed 0 bases, and the junction held 8 bases outside the gene matches. The CDR3 covers 15 residues.

V gene TRBV19 combines with J gene TRBJ2-5; 8 positions agree with TRBD2. After removal of 5 bases from V and 3 bases from J, the junction contained 8 bases not matched to a gene. This CDR3 spans 15 amino acids. The germline gives CDR1 LNHDA, CDR2 SQIVND (reference sequence). The CDR3 loop is CASSSGGTRKETQYF. CDR3 DNA sequence: TGTGCCAGTAGTTCCGGAGGGACTAGGAAAGAGACCCAGTACTTC.

This clonotype was found a few times. The chain combines TRBV27 with TRBJ2-3; 8 bases fit TRBD1. Germline V gives CDR1 MNHEY, CDR2 SMNVEV (reference sequence). The CDR3 is made up of 16 amino acids. Trimming cost V 5 bases and J 3 bases; bases outside gene matches: 10. This chain's CDR3 is CASSGAGQGSTDTQYF. The CDR3 DNA reads TGTGCCAGCAGTGGAGCCGGACAGGGTTCAACAGATACGCAGTATTTT.

The rearrangement joins TRBV6-2 or TRBV6-3 to TRBJ2-1; no reliable D call. This CDR3 comprises 12 residues. V was cut by 0 bases and J by 10 bases, with 7 bases left in between. CDR1 and CDR2 from the germline V gene are MNHEY and SVGEGT. This CDR3 reads CASSYSPKEQFF. CDR3 in DNA: TGTGCCAGCAGTTACTCGCCGAAGGAGCAGTTCTTC.

The chain combines TRBV28 with TRBJ2-1, with 7 bases aligning to TRBD1. Germline assignment: CDR1 MDHEN and CDR2 SYDVKM. V lost 7 bases and J lost 7; bases outside the gene matches: 13. The CDR3 spans 15 residues. CDR3 DNA: TGTGCCAGCATCCCGCCGGGACAGCTTTCGAATGAGCAGTTCTTC. It translates to CASIPPGQLSNEQFF. The full variable domain, completed using reference TRBV28 and TRBJ2-1, is DVKVTQSSRYLVKRTGEKVFLECVQDMDHENMFWYRQDPGLGLRLIYFSYDVKMKEKGDIPEGYSVSREKKERFSLILESASTNQTSMYLCASIPPGQLSNEQFFGPGTRLTVL.

This clonotype was counted only a few times. The chain carries TRBV7-2 and TRBJ2-2, with D perhaps TRBD1 (7 bases). The CDR3 is 15 amino acids. Germline CDR1 SGHTA, CDR2 FQGNSA. V was shortened by 5 bases and J by 4 bases, with 14 bases between the two germline ends. CDR3 loop: CASSPDREVTGELFF. CDR3 coding DNA: TGTGCCAGCAGCCCCGACAGGGAGGTCACCGGGGAGCTGTTTTTT.

This clonotype showed up just a few times. The chain is built from TRBV18 and TRBJ2-3; either TRBD1 or TRBD2 may supply D (5 bases each). CDR1 KGHSH and CDR2 LQKENI come from the germline V gene. V lost 5 bases, J lost 2 bases, and 14 bases lay in between. This CDR3 has 15 amino acids. The CDR3 protein is CASSKELGVTDTQYF. The CDR3 DNA reads as TGTGCCAGCTCAAAAGAACTGGGGGTCACAGATACGCAGTATTTT.

The genes are TRBV4-1 and TRBJ2-4; the D gene is possibly TRBD2 (5 bases). Trimming removed 4 bases at V and 8 bases at J, with 12 bases between. This CDR3 has 13 residues. The V gene's germline CDR1 is MGHRA and CDR2 YSYEKL. CDR3 sequence: CASSPGSGDIQYF. The CDR3 region has the DNA TGCGCCAGCAGCCCCGGGTCCGGGGACATTCAGTACTTC.

This clonotype was detected a few times. The gene calls are TRBV7-9 and TRBJ1-4; possibly TRBD1 for D (5 bases). V was cut by 7 bases and J by 7 bases, with 19 bases left in between. Germline CDR1 and CDR2: SEHNR and FQNEAQ (reference sequence). This CDR3 has 15 residues. For the CDR3, the DNA is TGTGCCAGCACCCCAAGGTCCGGGACGGGTGAAAAACTGTTTTTT. Protein sequence: CASTPRSGTGEKLFF. The full variable domain, with the rest looked up from reference TRBV7-9 and TRBJ1-4, is DTGVSQNPRHKITKRGQNVTFRCDPISEHNRLYWYRQTLGQGPEFLTYFQNEAQLEKSRLLSDRFSAERPKGSFSTLEIQRTEQGDSAMYLCASTPRSGTGEKLFFGSGTQLSVL.

V gene TRBV20-1 combines with J gene TRBJ2-7; D not certain. The germline V and J ends were trimmed by 3 bases and 2 bases, with 11 bases remaining between them. Germline lookup yields CDR1 DFQATT and CDR2 SNEGSKA (reference sequence). The CDR3 runs to 13 residues. Here the CDR3 reads CSASLGRTYEQYF. CDR3 DNA: TGCAGTGCTAGTCTTGGACGGACCTACGAGCAGTACTTC.

This clonotype was seen more than once but under ten times. The genes are TRBV12-3 or TRBV12-4 and TRBJ2-7; a possible D gene is TRBD2 (7 bases). The CDR3 is 15 residues long. Deletions cut 4 bases from V and 3 bases from J, with 16 bases between. CDR3 residues: CASSYWGGSNYEQYF. The CDR3, as DNA: TGTGCCAGCAGTTATTGGGGGGGCAGTAACTACGAGCAGTACTTC.

The rearrangement joins TRBV19 to TRBJ1-5; perhaps TRBD1 as D (6 bases). CDR3 length: 17 residues. The V end was cut by 1 base, the J end by 2 bases, with 15 bases between. Germline CDR1 is LNHDA and CDR2 is SQIVND (reference sequence). Written as DNA, the CDR3 is TGTGCCAGTAGTATAGGAGGGGGGGGTTTGGGCAATCAGCCCCAGCATTTT. It is translated as CASSIGGGGLGNQPQHF.

This chain links TRBV7-2 with TRBJ1-2; D unclear. This CDR3 region has 13 residues. Looked up from germline, CDR1 is SGHTA and CDR2 is FQGNSA. Deletions cut 3 bases from V and 2 bases from J, with 7 bases between. The CDR3 sequence is CASSLYRNYGYTF. The CDR3 DNA sequence: TGTGCCAGCAGCTTGTACAGAAACTATGGCTACACCTTC.

The chain is built from TRBV28 and TRBJ1-2, with a tentative D call TRBD1 (6 bases). The CDR3 is 15 amino acids. V lost 6 bases and J lost 0, with 14 bases in between. Per germline, CDR1 MDHEN and CDR2 SYDVKM. The CDR3 region is CASRAYTGSNYGYTF. For the CDR3, the DNA is TGTGCCAGCAGGGCTTATACAGGGTCTAACTATGGCTACACCTTC.

The J gene is TRBJ2-1, the V gene TRBV6-1, with 7 bases matching TRBD2. Germline-derived CDR1 and CDR2 are MNHNS and SASEGT. V lost 7 bases, J lost 3 bases, and 6 bases stayed unmatched. The CDR3 consists of 14 residues. This CDR3 is CASNKAGNYNEQFF. CDR3 bases: TGTGCCAGCAATAAAGCGGGGAACTACAATGAGCAGTTCTTC.